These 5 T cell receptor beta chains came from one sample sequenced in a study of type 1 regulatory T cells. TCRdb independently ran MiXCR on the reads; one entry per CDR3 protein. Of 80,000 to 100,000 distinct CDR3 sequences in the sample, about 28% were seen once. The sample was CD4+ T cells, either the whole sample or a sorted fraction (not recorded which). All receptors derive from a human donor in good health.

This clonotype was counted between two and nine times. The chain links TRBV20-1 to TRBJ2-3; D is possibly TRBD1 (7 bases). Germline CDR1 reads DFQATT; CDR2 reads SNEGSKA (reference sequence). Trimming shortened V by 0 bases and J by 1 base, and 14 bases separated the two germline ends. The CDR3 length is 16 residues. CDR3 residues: CSARDPSRGGTDTQYF. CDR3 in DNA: TGCAGTGCTAGAGATCCAAGCAGGGGGGGCACAGATACGCAGTATTTT.

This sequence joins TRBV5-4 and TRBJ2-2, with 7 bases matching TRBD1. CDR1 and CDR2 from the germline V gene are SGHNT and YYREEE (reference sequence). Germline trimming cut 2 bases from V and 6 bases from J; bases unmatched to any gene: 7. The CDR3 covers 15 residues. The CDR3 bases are TGTGCCAGCAGCTTAAGAACAGGGGATGCCGGGGAGCTGTTTTTT. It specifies CASSLRTGDAGELFF.

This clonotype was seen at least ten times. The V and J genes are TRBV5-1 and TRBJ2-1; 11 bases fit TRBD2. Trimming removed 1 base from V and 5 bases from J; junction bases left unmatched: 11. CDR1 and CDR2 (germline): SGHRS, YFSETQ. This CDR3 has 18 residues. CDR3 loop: CASSLMVSATSGNNEQFF. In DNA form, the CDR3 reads TGCGCCAGCAGCTTGATGGTCTCGGCGACTAGCGGGAACAATGAGCAGTTCTTC.

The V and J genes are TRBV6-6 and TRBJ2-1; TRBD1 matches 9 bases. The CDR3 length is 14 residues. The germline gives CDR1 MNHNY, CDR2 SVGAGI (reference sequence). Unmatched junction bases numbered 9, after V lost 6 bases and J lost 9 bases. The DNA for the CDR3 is TGTGCCAGCAGGCCGGGACAGGGAGGAGGTGAGCAGTTCTTC. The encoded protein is CASRPGQGGGEQFF.

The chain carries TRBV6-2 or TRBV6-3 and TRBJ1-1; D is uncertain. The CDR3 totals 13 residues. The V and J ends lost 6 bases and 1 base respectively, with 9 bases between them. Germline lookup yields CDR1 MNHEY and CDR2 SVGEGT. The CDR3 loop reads CASRPTANTEAFF. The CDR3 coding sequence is TGTGCCAGCAGACCCACAGCGAACACTGAAGCTTTCTTT.